Shown below are 13 T cell receptor beta chains from a single sample sequenced in a study of cytomegalovirus exposure and HLA in healthy donors. PCR amplification relied on 60 Vbeta primers (plus 13 Jbeta primers). Sequenced by immunoSEQ multiplex PCR; TCRdb stores in-frame clones only, minus some. The sample consists of about 190,000 clones, roughly 77% of them appearing once. The specimen was PBMCs. All receptors come from a woman in her 50s in good health and CMV-seronegative.

This chain links TRBV11-2 with TRBJ2-3; 12 bases align to TRBD2. Germline assignment: CDR1 SGHAT and CDR2 FQNNGV. Trimming took 5 bases from V and 6 from J; bases not matched to a gene: 6. The CDR3 extends over 15 amino acids. The CDR3, as DNA: TGTGCCAGCAGCCGTCTAGCGGGGGGGCCTGATACGCAGTATTTT. This codes for CASSRLAGGPDTQYF.

The chain links TRBV18 to TRBJ2-7; 7 bases line up with TRBD1. The trim removed 1 base at V and 5 bases at J, leaving 5 bases unmatched. The CDR3 loop spans 14 amino acids. Germline values: CDR1 KGHSH, CDR2 LQKENI. CDR3 DNA sequence: TGTGCCAGCTCACCACGACAGGGAGTCAACGAGCAGTACTTC. It encodes CASSPRQGVNEQYF.

CDR3 loop: CASAAGLDFNYGYTF. The CDR3 coding sequence is TGTGCCAGCGCGGCGGGGTTGGATTTCAACTATGGCTACACCTTC. The chain has TRBV28 and TRBJ1-2; no definite D call. The CDR3 contains 15 residues. Trimming cost V 8 bases and J 2 bases, with 18 bases left between them. The germline V gene encodes CDR1 MDHEN and CDR2 SYDVKM.

This clone was observed a handful of times. The rearrangement links TRBV21-1 to TRBJ2-3; TRBD2, the table's D call, lacks a check against the DNA. TRBV21-1 is reported as a pseudogene. This CDR3 is built from 16 residues. This chain's CDR3 is CASSKAKGGVQDTQYF. CDR3 nucleotides: TGTGCCAGCAGCAAAGCGAAAGGTGGAGTCCAAGATACGCAGTATTTT.

V gene TRBV4-3 combines with J gene TRBJ1-5; D remains ambiguous. The germline gives CDR1 LGHNA, CDR2 YSLEER. The CDR3 is 13 residues long. Deletions cut 5 bases from V and 0 bases from J, with 5 bases between. CDR3 amino acids: CASSYNSNQPQHF. Written as DNA, the CDR3 is TGCGCCAGCAGCTATAATAGCAATCAGCCCCAGCATTTT.

The chain couples TRBV6-5 to TRBJ1-5; 10 nucleotides align to TRBD1. The CDR3 is 13 residues long. With V trimmed by 6 bases and J by 9 bases, 5 bases remained unmatched. Germline loops: CDR1 MNHEY, CDR2 SVGAGI. CDR3 nucleotide sequence: TGTGCCAGCAGCCTAGGACAGGGGGGGCCCCAGCATTTT. Encoded protein: CASSLGQGGPQHF.

The gene calls are TRBV7-9 and TRBJ2-7; maybe TRBD2 (6 bases). The V end was cut by 4 bases, the J end by 5 bases, with 15 bases between. Germline V gives CDR1 SEHNR, CDR2 FQNEAQ (reference sequence). There are 14 residues in the CDR3. The CDR3 nucleotides read TGTGCCAGCAGCTCATATCGGGGGTCCAACGAGCAGTACTTC. Its translation: CASSSYRGSNEQYF. Supplemented by reference TRBV7-9 and TRBJ2-7, the full variable domain reads DTGVSQNPRHKITKRGQNVTFRCDPISEHNRLYWYRQTLGQGPEFLTYFQNEAQLEKSRLLSDRFSAERPKGSFSTLEIQRTEQGDSAMYLCASSSYRGSNEQYFGPGTRLTVT.

The V gene is TRBV6-1, the J gene TRBJ1-2; possible D gene TRBD1, 5 bases. Trimming left V 1 base short and J 3 bases short, with 9 bases between. Germline V gives CDR1 MNHNS, CDR2 SASEGT. The CDR3 has 14 amino acids. For the CDR3, the DNA is TGTGCCAGCAGTGAAGGACCCAGGGACTATGGCTACACCTTC. Translation gives CASSEGPRDYGYTF.

The gene calls are TRBV7-9 and TRBJ1-3; 8 bases align to TRBD1. Germline-derived CDR1 and CDR2 are SEHNR and FQNEAQ (reference sequence). The CDR3 totals 17 residues. The V segment lost 5 bases and the J segment 0 bases; nucleotides outside the gene matches: 9. The chain's CDR3 is CASSRQGQVLSGNTIYF. The CDR3 DNA follows: TGTGCCAGCAGCCGCCAGGGACAGGTCCTCTCTGGAAACACCATATATTTT. Looking up the rest from reference TRBV7-9 and TRBJ1-3 gives the full variable domain: DTGVSQNPRHKITKRGQNVTFRCDPISEHNRLYWYRQTLGQGPEFLTYFQNEAQLEKSRLLSDRFSAERPKGSFSTLEIQRTEQGDSAMYLCASSRQGQVLSGNTIYFGEGSWLTVV.

This sequence joins TRBV9 and TRBJ2-5; possible D gene TRBD1, 5 bases. The CDR3 length is 14 residues. CDR1 and CDR2 (germline): SGDLS, YYNGEE. V lost 0 bases to trimming and J lost 3 bases, with 9 bases between them. The CDR3 is CASSVVGQEETQYF. CDR3 DNA sequence: TGTGCCAGCAGCGTAGTGGGGCAGGAAGAGACCCAGTACTTC.

This chain connects TRBV2 to TRBJ1-5, with 7 bases aligning to TRBD1. The length of the CDR3 is 16 residues. J gave up 0 bases and V 7 bases, and 9 bases lay outside the gene matches. Germline V gene sequence: CDR1 SNHLY, CDR2 FYNNEI. CDR3 in amino acids: CASTNTGVGSNQPQHF. The CDR3 coding sequence is TGTGCCAGCACAAATACAGGGGTAGGTAGCAATCAGCCCCAGCATTTT. Looking up the rest from reference TRBV2 and TRBJ1-5 gives the full variable domain: EPEVTQTPSHQVTQMGQEVILRCVPISNHLYFYWYRQILGQKVEFLVSFYNNEISEKSEIFDDQFSVERPDGSNFTLKIRSTKLEDSAMYFCASTNTGVGSNQPQHFGDGTRLSIL.

The chain recombines TRBV15 with TRBJ2-1; 9 nucleotides align to TRBD1. The junction had 8 bases not matched to a gene; V was cut back by 1 base and J by 7 bases. CDR1 is LNHNV, CDR2 YYDKDF, per germline (reference sequence). This CDR3 spans 16 amino acids. CDR3 sequence (DNA): TGTGCCACCAGCAGAGCGCACAGGGGGCGCGGGAATGAGCAGTTCTTC. Residues: CATSRAHRGRGNEQFF.

This CDR3 is CASSASLRGTQPQHF. In DNA, the CDR3 is TGTGCCAGTAGTGCGTCCTTGCGGGGGACCCAGCCCCAGCATTTT. V is TRBV19 and J is TRBJ1-5, with D maybe TRBD1 (5 bases). The CDR3 consists of 15 residues. Trimming took 5 bases from V and 7 from J, leaving 18 bases between them. Germline CDR1 is LNHDA and CDR2 is SQIVND (reference sequence).